This T cell receptor (beta chain) stems from a study of cytomegalovirus exposure and HLA in healthy donors. The overall study: Previous work identified roughly 120 million unique TCR beta sequences from about 179 million T cells.

The length of the CDR3 is 13 residues. Germline V lookup: CDR1 LNHDA, CDR2 SQIVND (reference sequence). The study ran its PCR with 60 Vbeta and 13 Jbeta primers. Sequenced by immunoSEQ multiplex PCR; TCRdb stores in-frame clones only, minus some. The repertoire holds 190,000 or so clones, with 79% as singletons. A word on this clone: What it binds is unknown.

Overall study results and limits: The classifier reportedly diagnosed cytomegalovirus status with high sensitivity and specificity.

The sequenced material came from PBMCs. The TCR originated in a male donor in good health and CMV-seropositive. This chain joins TRBV19 and TRBJ2-5, with D maybe TRBD1 (6 bases). The J call may be faulty, since TRBJ2-7 better matches the DNA end. CDR3 amino acids: CASSIGTAYEQYF. CDR3 nucleotides: TGTGCCAGTAGTATAGGGACAGCCTACGAGCAGTACTTC.